Sequencing of this T cell receptor (beta chain) was carried out in a study of T cell responses to AZD1222 COVID-19 vaccine. Study-wide results and limits: Within unmutated variant regions lay the reported targets of nearly half of spike-specific TCRs. Compared with day 0, the breadth and depth of the Spike-specific TCR repertoire rose significantly after two doses of AZD1222.

The assay was immunoSEQ multiplex PCR, and TCRdb's table has in-frame clones only and misses some. Of roughly 54,000 clones detected, 80% to 90% appear once; the ten largest clones hold approximately 15%. Germline V lookup: CDR1 LNHDA, CDR2 SQIVND (reference sequence). V shed 7 bases and J 3 bases; nucleotides not matched to a gene: 2. The CDR3 totals 12 residues. As concerns this clone: The antigen is not known.

This clonotype was obtained from an adult who received the AZD1222 COVID-19 vaccine. Sequenced here: peripheral blood, sampled 28 days after the second AZD1222 dose. The rearrangement uses TRBV19 and TRBJ1-1, with 7 bases that match TRBD1. CDR3 sequence reads: CASTDRDTEAFF. The CDR3, as DNA: TGTGCCAGTACCGACAGGGACACTGAAGCTTTCTTT.